The T cell receptor beta chain under discussion was sequenced for a study of T cell repertoires in cytomegalovirus infection. Broader study findings: Carriage of CMV together with the relevant HLA was identifiable through cumulative public TCR beta family frequency.

This clonotype appeared a few times. Its cognate antigen is unknown. TCRdb called the reads again in MiXCR, with one record for every CDR3 protein. The table shows approximately 300,000 distinct CDR3 sequences, with around 29% occurring only once. Specimen: cultured PBMCs, collected from culture after CMV antigen stimulation. The clonotype was recovered from a human donor in good health (CMV status not recorded). Some clones in this sample may be carry-over from other donors' samples.

The CDR3 sequence is CASSLRVSEAFF. The CDR3 DNA sequence: TGTGCCAGCAGCTTAAGGGTCTCTGAAGCTTTCTTT. The chain employs TRBV7-2 and TRBJ1-1; D is unresolved. The V end was cut by 2 bases, the J end by 6 bases, with 7 bases between. The CDR3 has 12 amino acids. Germline loops: CDR1 SGHTA, CDR2 FQGNSA.